These 24 T cell receptor beta chains were sequenced from one sample in a study of blood T cell repertoires in COVID-19. The repertoire was sequenced with immunoSEQ multiplex PCR; TCRdb's copy has only in-frame clones and lacks some. Of under 90,000 clones in the sample, about 90% are singletons; the top ten hold about 3.4%. Specimen: peripheral blood. The receptors come from a woman between 50 and 59 years old with COVID-19, enrolled during active disease.

The chain has TRBV27 and TRBJ2-3, with D possibly TRBD2 on 6 matching bases. V was trimmed by 2 bases and J by 1 base, leaving 10 bases between them. The CDR3 totals 15 residues. The germline V gene has CDR1 MNHEY and CDR2 SMNVEV (reference sequence). The CDR3 region is CASSLTWGGTDTQYF. In nucleotides, the CDR3 is TGTGCCAGCAGTTTAACTTGGGGGGGCACAGATACGCAGTATTTT.

The rearrangement links TRBV9 to TRBJ2-7; 10 bases line up with TRBD2. V gave up 0 bases and J gave up 1 base; unmatched junction bases: 10. This CDR3 has 18 residues. The germline CDR1 and CDR2 sequences are SGDLS and YYNGEE. CDR3 amino acids: CASSVAFSKLAGSYEQYF. In DNA form, the CDR3 reads TGTGCCAGCAGCGTAGCCTTTTCCAAACTAGCGGGATCCTACGAGCAGTACTTC.

The chain has TRBV18 and TRBJ2-1, with TRBD2 matching 10 bases. Germline CDR1 KGHSH, CDR2 LQKENI. V shed 3 bases, J shed 5 bases, and the junction held 10 bases outside the gene matches. The CDR3 is made up of 17 amino acids. CDR3 in amino acids: CASSPRTPGTSDNEQFF. CDR3 nucleotides: TGTGCCAGCTCACCCCGAACCCCCGGGACTAGCGACAATGAGCAGTTCTTC.

This clone has a handful of counts. The genes are TRBV29-1 and TRBJ1-4; TRBD1 agrees at 9 bases. The trim removed 5 bases at V and 6 bases at J, leaving 7 bases unmatched. This CDR3 is built from 14 residues. Looked up from germline, CDR1 is SQVTM and CDR2 is ANQGSEA. The CDR3 DNA sequence: TGCAGCGTTTCTTCCGGGACAGGGTATGAAAAACTGTTTTTT. Protein sequence: CSVSSGTGYEKLFF.

This chain links TRBV18 with TRBJ1-3; 7 nucleotides line up with TRBD1. This CDR3 spans 15 amino acids. With V trimmed by 6 bases and J by 7 bases, 12 bases remained unmatched. CDR1 and CDR2 from the germline V gene are KGHSH and LQKENI. DNA of the CDR3: TGTGCCAGCTCGACAACAGGGGACTTTGGGAACACCATATATTTT. Translating gives CASSTTGDFGNTIYF.

The chain has TRBV10-3 and TRBJ2-1, with 8 positions matching TRBD2. Germline CDR1 is ENHRY and CDR2 is SYGVKD. Losses at the gene ends were 6 bases for V and 0 bases for J; bases not matched to a gene: 10. The CDR3 sequence is 17 residues long. The CDR3 spells CAIRERESWGSYNEQFF. CDR3 nucleotide sequence: TGTGCCATCAGAGAGCGGGAGAGTTGGGGCTCCTACAATGAGCAGTTCTTC.

The J gene is TRBJ2-7, the V gene TRBV19; 14 bases are shared with TRBD2. The CDR3 runs 18 residues. J gave up 2 bases and V 1 base, and 7 bases lay outside the gene matches. Germline V lookup: CDR1 LNHDA, CDR2 SQIVND (reference sequence). CDR3 in amino acids: CASSIVGRGLAGAYEQYF. The CDR3 bases are TGTGCCAGTAGTATAGTCGGGAGGGGACTAGCGGGAGCCTACGAGCAGTACTTC.

The chain has TRBV9 and TRBJ1-5; 7 positions agree with TRBD1. The CDR3 runs to 13 residues. Germline CDR1 is SGDLS and CDR2 is YYNGEE. The trim removed 3 bases at V and 7 bases at J, leaving 4 bases unmatched. DNA for the CDR3: TGTGCCAGCAGCGCCGGGACAGTGCAGCCCCAGCATTTT. Encoded protein: CASSAGTVQPQHF. The variable domain in full, with the rest retrieved from reference TRBV9 and TRBJ1-5, is DSGVTQTPKHLITATGQRVTLRCSPRSGDLSVYWYQQSLDQGLQFLIQYYNGEERAKGNILERFSAQQFPDLHSELNLSSLELGDSALYFCASSAGTVQPQHFGDGTRLSIL.

The V and J genes are TRBV5-1 and TRBJ2-7; 7 bases fit TRBD2. The J segment lost 4 bases and the V segment lost 4 bases, leaving 8 bases of the junction unmatched. The germline CDR1 and CDR2 sequences are SGHRS and YFSETQ. CDR3 length: 14 residues. The CDR3 spells CASSGPAGMYEQYF. The CDR3 coding sequence is TGCGCCAGCAGCGGGCCAGCGGGAATGTACGAGCAGTACTTC. Combining the CDR3 with reference TRBV5-1 and TRBJ2-7 gives the whole variable domain KAGVTQTPRYLIKTRGQQVTLSCSPISGHRSVSWYQQTPGQGLQFLFEYFSETQRNKGNFPGRFSGRQFSNSRSEMNVSTLELGDSALYLCASSGPAGMYEQYFGPGTRLTVT.

This rearrangement joins TRBV11-2 to TRBJ2-7; D uncertain. The CDR3 runs to 12 residues. V was trimmed by 5 bases and J by 0 bases, leaving 5 bases between them. The germline V gene has CDR1 SGHAT and CDR2 FQNNGV. This CDR3 reads CASSPSSYEQYF. Written as DNA, the CDR3 is TGTGCCAGCAGCCCTAGCTCCTACGAGCAGTACTTC.

This clone was seen a single time. The V call is TRBV11-3, the J call TRBJ2-5; 10 bases are shared with TRBD1. CDR3 length: 17 amino acids. V lost 2 bases and J lost 4; bases outside the gene matches: 10. The germline V gene encodes CDR1 SGHNT and CDR2 YENEEA. Written as DNA, the CDR3 is TGTGCCAGCAGCTTATTTGCCGGGACAGGGGAGTCAGAGACCCAGTACTTC. The encoded protein is CASSLFAGTGESETQYF.

The chain uses TRBV27 and TRBJ2-3; 8 bases line up with TRBD2. This CDR3 is built from 18 residues. The junction had 14 bases not matched to a gene; V was cut back by 6 bases and J by 0 bases. The germline gives CDR1 MNHEY, CDR2 SMNVEV (reference sequence). CDR3 in DNA: TGTGCCAGCAGGCGTACTAGCGGACTTATTATAAGCACAGATACGCAGTATTTT. It encodes CASRRTSGLIISTDTQYF.

V is TRBV28 and J is TRBJ2-1; TRBD2 agrees at 9 bases. With 5 bases clipped from V and 3 bases from J, the junction kept 5 bases outside the gene matches. The CDR3 sequence is 15 residues long. Germline V gene lookup returns CDR1 MDHEN and CDR2 SYDVKM. In DNA form, the CDR3 reads TGTGCCAGCAGTCTAAGCGGGAGGTTCTACAATGAGCAGTTCTTC. Its protein is CASSLSGRFYNEQFF. The whole variable domain, remainder taken from reference TRBV28 and TRBJ2-1, is DVKVTQSSRYLVKRTGEKVFLECVQDMDHENMFWYRQDPGLGLRLIYFSYDVKMKEKGDIPEGYSVSREKKERFSLILESASTNQTSMYLCASSLSGRFYNEQFFGPGTRLTVL.

The J gene is TRBJ2-7, the V gene TRBV7-9; perhaps TRBD2 as D (6 bases). The CDR3 consists of 16 residues. Germline V gene lookup returns CDR1 SEHNR and CDR2 FQNEAQ (reference sequence). The ends were cut back, 6 bases at V and 4 bases at J, with 22 bases in the middle. The CDR3: CASSPLGGRAPYEQYF. In DNA, the CDR3 is TGTGCCAGCAGTCCACTGGGGGGTAGGGCGCCTTACGAGCAGTACTTC.

A single count supports this clone. This chain uses TRBV14 with TRBJ2-2; no reliable D call. Germline loops: CDR1 SGHDN, CDR2 FVKESK. The CDR3 runs to 13 residues. The germline V and J ends were trimmed by 4 bases and 7 bases, with 10 bases remaining between them. The CDR3 DNA sequence: TGTGCCAGCAGCCCGTCCCTAAACGGGGAGCTGTTTTTT. It translates to CASSPSLNGELFF.

This chain uses TRBV30 with TRBJ2-7; TRBD1 aligns across 8 bases. CDR3 length equals 16 residues. V gave up 2 bases and J gave up 6 bases; unmatched junction bases: 15. Germline V gene lookup returns CDR1 GTSNPN and CDR2 SVGIG (reference sequence). This CDR3 reads CAWSINFGTGSSEQYF. Here the CDR3 DNA reads TGTGCCTGGAGTATCAACTTCGGGACAGGATCTTCCGAGCAGTACTTC.

The rearrangement uses TRBV9 and TRBJ2-1; D remains ambiguous. The V gene's germline CDR1 is SGDLS and CDR2 YYNGEE. The CDR3 runs 15 residues. V gave up 4 bases and J gave up 9 bases, with 20 bases separating them. The CDR3: CASSPRGSLQAEQFF. CDR3 DNA: TGTGCCAGCAGCCCTAGAGGCTCCCTCCAAGCTGAGCAGTTCTTC. The complete variable domain, with remaining parts taken from reference TRBV9 and TRBJ2-1, reads DSGVTQTPKHLITATGQRVTLRCSPRSGDLSVYWYQQSLDQGLQFLIQYYNGEERAKGNILERFSAQQFPDLHSELNLSSLELGDSALYFCASSPRGSLQAEQFFGPGTRLTVL.

The chain is built from TRBV9 and TRBJ1-5; 10 positions match TRBD1. The CDR3 sequence is 15 residues long. Germline V gene lookup returns CDR1 SGDLS and CDR2 YYNGEE. V gave up 3 bases and J gave up 6 bases; unmatched junction bases: 6. The CDR3 DNA sequence: TGTGCCAGCAGCGAAGGGACAGGGGTAAGTCAGCCCCAGCATTTT. Encoded protein: CASSEGTGVSQPQHF.

V usage is TRBV21-1 and J usage is TRBJ1-5. TRBV21-1 is flagged as a pseudogene. This CDR3 is built from 16 residues. CDR3 residues: CASSKEIRGSHQPQHF. The CDR3, as DNA: TGTGCCAGCAGCAAAGAGATCCGGGGAAGTCACCAGCCCCAGCATTTT.

The gene calls are TRBV7-2 and TRBJ2-3; D is unclear. Trimming shortened V by 5 bases and J by 0 bases, and 21 bases separated the two germline ends. This CDR3 is built from 18 residues. The germline V gene has CDR1 SGHTA and CDR2 FQGNSA. Here the CDR3 DNA reads TGTGCCAGCAGCGCCCCCGGTCGGGTGGCTACTAGCACAGATACGCAGTATTTT. The encoded protein is CASSAPGRVATSTDTQYF. The full variable domain, completed using reference TRBV7-2 and TRBJ2-3, is GAGVSQSPSNKVTEKGKDVELRCDPISGHTALYWYRQSLGQGLEFLIYFQGNSAPDKSGLPSDRFSAERTGGSVSTLTIQRTQQEDSAVYLCASSAPGRVATSTDTQYFGPGTRLTVL.

The gene calls are TRBV2 and TRBJ1-1; D remains ambiguous. This CDR3 region has 13 residues. Trimming stripped 3 bases from V and 1 base from J, with 6 bases between. Germline values: CDR1 SNHLY, CDR2 FYNNEI. This chain's CDR3 is CASSDSGNTEAFF. The DNA for the CDR3 is TGTGCCAGCAGTGACAGCGGGAACACTGAAGCTTTCTTT.

The chain is built from TRBV5-5 and TRBJ2-7; D uncertain. Between the trimmed V and J ends, which lost 2 bases and 4 bases, there was a span of 16 bases. Germline loops: CDR1 SGHKS, CDR2 YYEKEE (reference sequence). This CDR3 comprises 15 residues. This chain's CDR3 is CASSLEHSMRYEQYF. CDR3 nucleotides: TGTGCCAGCAGCTTAGAGCACTCTATGAGATACGAGCAGTACTTC.

V gene TRBV3-1 (or the pseudogene TRBV3-2) combines with J gene TRBJ1-3; no reliable D call. CDR1 is LGHDT and CDR2 is YNNKEL in the germline V gene (reference sequence). V was cut by 1 base and J by 0 bases, with 7 bases left in between. This CDR3 contains 15 residues. The CDR3 reads CASSQVPGSGNTIYF. DNA for the CDR3: TGTGCCAGCAGCCAAGTACCAGGCTCTGGAAACACCATATATTTT.

This clone showed up just once. The CDR3 DNA reads TGCGCCAGCAGCTTGGCCCTAGCGAGCTTCAATGAGCAGTTCTTC. This codes for CASSLALASFNEQFF. The chain couples TRBV5-1 to TRBJ2-1, with D perhaps matching TRBD2 (6 bases). Germline lookup yields CDR1 SGHRS and CDR2 YFSETQ. The ends were cut back, 0 bases at V and 6 bases at J, with 13 bases in the middle. The CDR3 sequence is 15 residues long.